Listed below are T cell receptor beta chains from one sample, sequenced in a study of blood T cell repertoires in COVID-19. Sequencing was performed with immunoSEQ multiplex PCR; in TCRdb, only in-frame clones are kept and a portion is missing. The table shows 35,000 to 50,000 clones, with more than 80% occurring only once. Sequenced material: peripheral blood. These receptors all come from a man aged 60 to 75 with acute or convalescent COVID-19. Each CDR3 is given with its conserved first and last residue.

V gene	J gene	CDR3 protein
TRBV10-2	TRBJ1-5	CASSETVSNQPQHF
TRBV7-2	TRBJ2-7	CASSLSYAGGLPEQYF
TRBV24-1	TRBJ2-3	CATSDFPSTDTQYF
TRBV7-2	TRBJ2-3	CASSLALETSGVITDTQYF
TRBV6-2/TRBV6-3	TRBJ1-5	CASSRDRDNQPQHF
TRBV7-9	TRBJ2-2	CASSPRAYTGELFF
TRBV29-1	TRBJ1-2	CSVERVGEGYGYTF
TRBV5-4	TRBJ2-5	CASSGTSFETQYF
TRBV7-3	TRBJ2-2	CASSLLPSTVAGELFF
TRBV19	TRBJ2-7	CASSQGPSYEQYF
TRBV6-5	TRBJ2-5	CASRGQGRGETQYF
TRBV5-1	TRBJ2-7	CASRGASGRNAYEQYF